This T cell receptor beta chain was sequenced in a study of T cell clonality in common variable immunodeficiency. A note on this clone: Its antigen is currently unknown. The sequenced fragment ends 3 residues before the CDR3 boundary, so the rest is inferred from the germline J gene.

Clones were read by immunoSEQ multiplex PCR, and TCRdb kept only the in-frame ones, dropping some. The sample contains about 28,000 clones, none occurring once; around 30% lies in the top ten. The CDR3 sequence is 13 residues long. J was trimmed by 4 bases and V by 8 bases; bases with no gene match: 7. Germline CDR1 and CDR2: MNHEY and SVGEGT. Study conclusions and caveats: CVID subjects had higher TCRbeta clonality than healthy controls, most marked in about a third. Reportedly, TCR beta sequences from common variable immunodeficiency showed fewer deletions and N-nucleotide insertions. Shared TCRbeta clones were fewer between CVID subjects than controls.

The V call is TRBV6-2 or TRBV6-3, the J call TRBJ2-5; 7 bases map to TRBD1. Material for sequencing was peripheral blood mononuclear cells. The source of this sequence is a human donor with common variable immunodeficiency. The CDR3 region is CASDRPGGETQYF. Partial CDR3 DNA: TGTGCCAGCGACCGCCCAGGGGGAGAGACC.